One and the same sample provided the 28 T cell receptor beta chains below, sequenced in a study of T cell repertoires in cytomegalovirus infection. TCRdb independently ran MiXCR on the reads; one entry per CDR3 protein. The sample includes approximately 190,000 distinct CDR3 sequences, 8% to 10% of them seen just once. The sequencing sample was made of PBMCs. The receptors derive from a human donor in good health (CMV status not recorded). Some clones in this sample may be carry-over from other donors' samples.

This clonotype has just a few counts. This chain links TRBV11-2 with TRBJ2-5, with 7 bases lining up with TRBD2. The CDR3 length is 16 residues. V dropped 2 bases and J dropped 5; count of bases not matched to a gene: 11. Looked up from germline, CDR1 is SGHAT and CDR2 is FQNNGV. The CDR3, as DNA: TGTGCCAGCAGCTTAATGAAGGCGGGGGAGGAGGAGACCCAGTACTTC. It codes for CASSLMKAGEEETQYF.

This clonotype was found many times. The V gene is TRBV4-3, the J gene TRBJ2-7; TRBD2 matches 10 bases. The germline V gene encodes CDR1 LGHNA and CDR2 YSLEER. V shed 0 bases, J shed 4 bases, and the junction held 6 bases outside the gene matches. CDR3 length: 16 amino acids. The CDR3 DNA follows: TGCGCCAGCAGCCAAGAGGCTGCTAGCGGGAGTTACGAGCAGTACTTC. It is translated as CASSQEAASGSYEQYF.

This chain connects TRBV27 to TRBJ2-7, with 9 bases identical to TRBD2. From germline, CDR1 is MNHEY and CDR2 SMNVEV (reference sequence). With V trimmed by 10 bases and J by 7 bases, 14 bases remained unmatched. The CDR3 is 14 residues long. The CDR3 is CANPNPKREEEQYF. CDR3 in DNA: TGTGCCAACCCGAACCCAAAGCGGGAGGAAGAGCAGTACTTC.

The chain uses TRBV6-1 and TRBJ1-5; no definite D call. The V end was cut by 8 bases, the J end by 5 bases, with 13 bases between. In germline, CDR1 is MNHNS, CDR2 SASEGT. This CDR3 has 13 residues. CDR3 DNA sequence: TGTGCCAGCGGCTGGGCAGTTTATCAGCCCCAGCATTTT. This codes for CASGWAVYQPQHF.

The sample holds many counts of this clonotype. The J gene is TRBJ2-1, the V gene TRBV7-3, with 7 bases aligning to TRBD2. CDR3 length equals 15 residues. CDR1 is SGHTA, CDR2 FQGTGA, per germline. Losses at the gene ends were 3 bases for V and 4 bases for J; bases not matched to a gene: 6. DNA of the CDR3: TGTGCCAGCAGCTTCCCTGGGGGGGGGTACAATGAGCAGTTCTTC. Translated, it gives CASSFPGGGYNEQFF.

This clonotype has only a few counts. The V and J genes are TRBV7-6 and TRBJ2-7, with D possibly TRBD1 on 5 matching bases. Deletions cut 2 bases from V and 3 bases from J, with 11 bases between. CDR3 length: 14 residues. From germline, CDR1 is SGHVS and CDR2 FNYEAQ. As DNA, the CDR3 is TGTGCCAGCAGCTTACGAGACAGCGTCTACGAGCAGTACTTC. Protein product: CASSLRDSVYEQYF.

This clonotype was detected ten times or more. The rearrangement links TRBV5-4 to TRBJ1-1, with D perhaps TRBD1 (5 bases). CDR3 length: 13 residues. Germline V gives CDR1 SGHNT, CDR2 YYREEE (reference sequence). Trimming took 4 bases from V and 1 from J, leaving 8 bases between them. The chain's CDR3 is CASSAGGNTEAFF. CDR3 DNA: TGTGCCAGCAGCGCCGGGGGGAACACTGAAGCTTTCTTT.

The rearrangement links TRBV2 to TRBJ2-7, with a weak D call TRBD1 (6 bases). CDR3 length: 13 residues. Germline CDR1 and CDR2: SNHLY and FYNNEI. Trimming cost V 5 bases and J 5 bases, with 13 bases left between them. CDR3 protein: CASSYRVADEQYF. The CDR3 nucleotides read TGTGCCAGCAGTTACAGGGTTGCGGACGAGCAGTACTTC.

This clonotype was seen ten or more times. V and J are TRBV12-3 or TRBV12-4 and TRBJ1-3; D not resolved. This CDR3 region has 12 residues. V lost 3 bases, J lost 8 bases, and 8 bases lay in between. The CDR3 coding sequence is TGTGCCAGCAGTTTCTTGGTTGACACCATATATTTT. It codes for CASSFLVDTIYF.

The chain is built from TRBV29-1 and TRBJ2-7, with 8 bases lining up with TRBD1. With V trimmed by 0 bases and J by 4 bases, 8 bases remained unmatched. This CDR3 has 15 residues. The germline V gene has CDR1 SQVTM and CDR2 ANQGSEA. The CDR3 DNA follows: TGCAGCGTTGAAGAACGGGGGCAGGGGGCTTACGAGCAGTACTTC. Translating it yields CSVEERGQGAYEQYF.

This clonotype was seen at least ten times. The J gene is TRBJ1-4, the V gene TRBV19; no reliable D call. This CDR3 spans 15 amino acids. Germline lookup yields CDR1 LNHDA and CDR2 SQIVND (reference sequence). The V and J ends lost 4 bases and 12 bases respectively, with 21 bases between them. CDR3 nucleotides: TGTGCCAGTAGTACCAAAGACACTCCGAAACGGGAACTGTTTTTT. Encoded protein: CASSTKDTPKRELFF. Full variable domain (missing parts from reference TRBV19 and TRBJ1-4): DGGITQSPKYLFRKEGQNVTLSCEQNLNHDAMYWYRQDPGQGLRLIYYSQIVNDFQKGDIAEGYSVSREKKESFPLTVTSAQKNPTAFYLCASSTKDTPKRELFFGSGTQLSVL.

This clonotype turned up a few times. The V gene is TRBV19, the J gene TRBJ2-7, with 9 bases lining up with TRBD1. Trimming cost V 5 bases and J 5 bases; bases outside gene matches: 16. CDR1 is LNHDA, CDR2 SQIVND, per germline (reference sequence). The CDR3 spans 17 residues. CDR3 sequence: CASSSSHSGTGRNEQYF. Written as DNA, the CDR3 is TGTGCCAGTAGTTCGTCCCATTCCGGGACAGGGCGCAACGAGCAGTACTTC.

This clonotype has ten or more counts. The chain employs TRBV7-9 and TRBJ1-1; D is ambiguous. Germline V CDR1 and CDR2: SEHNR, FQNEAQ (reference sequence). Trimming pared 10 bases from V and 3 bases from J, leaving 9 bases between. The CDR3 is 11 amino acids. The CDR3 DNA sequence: TGTGCCACCCAAGAGCACACTGAAGCTTTCTTT. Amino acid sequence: CATQEHTEAFF.

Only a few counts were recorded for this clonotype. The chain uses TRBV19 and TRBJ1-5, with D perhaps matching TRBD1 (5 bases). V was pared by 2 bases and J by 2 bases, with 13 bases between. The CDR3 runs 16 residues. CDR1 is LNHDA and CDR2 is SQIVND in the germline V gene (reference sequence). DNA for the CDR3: TGTGCCAGTAGTATACTCGGGGGAAGAGGCAATCAGCCCCAGCATTTT. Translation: CASSILGGRGNQPQHF.

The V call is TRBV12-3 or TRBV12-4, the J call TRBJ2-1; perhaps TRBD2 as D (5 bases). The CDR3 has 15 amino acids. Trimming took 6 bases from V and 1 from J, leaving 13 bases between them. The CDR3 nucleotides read TGTGCCAGCAGAACCAGCGGAAGGTCCTACAATGAGCAGTTCTTC. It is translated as CASRTSGRSYNEQFF.

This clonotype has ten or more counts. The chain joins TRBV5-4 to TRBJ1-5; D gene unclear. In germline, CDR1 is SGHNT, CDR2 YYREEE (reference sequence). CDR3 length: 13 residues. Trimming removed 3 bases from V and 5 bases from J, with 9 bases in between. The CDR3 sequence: CASSSFLYQPQHF. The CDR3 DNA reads TGTGCCAGCAGCTCTTTCCTGTATCAGCCCCAGCATTTT.

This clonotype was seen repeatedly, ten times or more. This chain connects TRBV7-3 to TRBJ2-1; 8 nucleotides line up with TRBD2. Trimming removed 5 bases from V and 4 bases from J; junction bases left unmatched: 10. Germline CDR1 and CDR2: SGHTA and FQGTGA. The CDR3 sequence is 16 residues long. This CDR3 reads CASSQTGTRTYNEQFF. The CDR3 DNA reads TGTGCCAGCAGCCAAACCGGGACTAGAACTTACAATGAGCAGTTCTTC.

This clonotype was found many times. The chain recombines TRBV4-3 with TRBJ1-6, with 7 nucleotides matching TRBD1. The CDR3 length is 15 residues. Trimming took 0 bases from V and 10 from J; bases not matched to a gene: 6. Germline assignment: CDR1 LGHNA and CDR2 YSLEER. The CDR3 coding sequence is TGCGCCAGCAGCCAAGATAGAGGGGGCAGATCACCCCTCCACTTT. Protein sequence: CASSQDRGGRSPLHF.

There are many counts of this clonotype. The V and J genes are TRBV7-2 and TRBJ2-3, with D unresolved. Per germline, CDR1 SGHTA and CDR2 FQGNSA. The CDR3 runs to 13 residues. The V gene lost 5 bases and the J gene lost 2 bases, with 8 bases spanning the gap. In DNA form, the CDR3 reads TGTGCCAGCAGCCAACCGAACACAGATACGCAGTATTTT. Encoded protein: CASSQPNTDTQYF.

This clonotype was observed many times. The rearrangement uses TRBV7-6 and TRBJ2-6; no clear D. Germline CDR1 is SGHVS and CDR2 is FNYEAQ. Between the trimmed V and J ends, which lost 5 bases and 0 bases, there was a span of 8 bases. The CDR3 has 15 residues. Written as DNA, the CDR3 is TGTGCCAGCAGCCCTCTTAGCTCTGGGGCCAACGTCCTGACTTTC. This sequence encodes CASSPLSSGANVLTF.

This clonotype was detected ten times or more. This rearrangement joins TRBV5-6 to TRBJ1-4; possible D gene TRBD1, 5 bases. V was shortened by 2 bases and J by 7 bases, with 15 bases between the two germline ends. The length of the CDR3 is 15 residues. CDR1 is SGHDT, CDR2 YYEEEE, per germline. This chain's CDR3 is CASSFGSGWAEKLFF. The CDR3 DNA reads TGTGCCAGCAGCTTTGGGTCAGGGTGGGCTGAAAAACTGTTTTTT.

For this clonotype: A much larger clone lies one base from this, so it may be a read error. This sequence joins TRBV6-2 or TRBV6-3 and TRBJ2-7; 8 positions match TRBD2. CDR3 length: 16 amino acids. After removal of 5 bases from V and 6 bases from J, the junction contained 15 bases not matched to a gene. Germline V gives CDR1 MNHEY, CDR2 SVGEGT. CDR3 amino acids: CASSGRSGGNYCEQYF. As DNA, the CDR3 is TGTGCCAGCAGTGGTCGAAGCGGGGGTAACTACTGCGAGCAGTACTTC.

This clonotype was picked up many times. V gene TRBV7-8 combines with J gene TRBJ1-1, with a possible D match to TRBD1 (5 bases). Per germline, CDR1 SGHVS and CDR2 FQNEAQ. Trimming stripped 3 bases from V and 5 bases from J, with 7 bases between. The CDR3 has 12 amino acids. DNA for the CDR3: TGTGCCAGCAGCTTGGGGGAGACTGAAGCTTTCTTT. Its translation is CASSLGETEAFF.

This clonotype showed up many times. CDR3 bases: TGTGCCAGCAGTGATTTTCAGGGATCAGGCACAGATACGCAGTATTTT. Amino acids: CASSDFQGSGTDTQYF. The chain employs TRBV25-1 and TRBJ2-3; the D gene is possibly TRBD1 (5 bases). The CDR3 spans 16 residues. Germline V gives CDR1 MGHDK, CDR2 SYGVNS. V dropped 3 bases and J dropped 1 base, with 14 bases sitting between them.

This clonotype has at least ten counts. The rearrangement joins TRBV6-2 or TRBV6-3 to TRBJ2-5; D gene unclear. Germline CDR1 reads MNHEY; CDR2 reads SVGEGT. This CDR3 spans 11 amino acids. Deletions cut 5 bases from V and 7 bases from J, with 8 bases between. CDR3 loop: CASSHGGTQYF. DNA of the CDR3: TGTGCCAGCAGTCACGGCGGGACCCAGTACTTC.

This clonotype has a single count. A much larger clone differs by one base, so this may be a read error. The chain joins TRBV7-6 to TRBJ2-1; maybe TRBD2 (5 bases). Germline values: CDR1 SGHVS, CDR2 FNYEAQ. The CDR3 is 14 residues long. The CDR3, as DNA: TGTTCTAGCAGCTCACCGGCACTAGGAGGTGAGCAGTTCTTC. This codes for CSSSSPALGGEQFF.

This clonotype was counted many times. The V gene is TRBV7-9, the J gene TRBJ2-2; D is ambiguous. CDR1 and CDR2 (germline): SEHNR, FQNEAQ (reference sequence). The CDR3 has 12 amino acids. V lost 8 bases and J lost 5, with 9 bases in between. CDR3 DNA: TGTGCCAGCCATCGAAAGACCGGGGAGCTGTTTTTT. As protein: CASHRKTGELFF.

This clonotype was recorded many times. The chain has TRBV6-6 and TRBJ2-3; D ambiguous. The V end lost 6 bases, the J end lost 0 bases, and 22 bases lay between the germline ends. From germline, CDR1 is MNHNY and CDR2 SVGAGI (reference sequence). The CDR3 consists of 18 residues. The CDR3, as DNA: TGTGCCAGCAGGTCTCTAAATGCTTACTCCTCTAGCACAGATACGCAGTATTTT. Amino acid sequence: CASRSLNAYSSSTDTQYF.